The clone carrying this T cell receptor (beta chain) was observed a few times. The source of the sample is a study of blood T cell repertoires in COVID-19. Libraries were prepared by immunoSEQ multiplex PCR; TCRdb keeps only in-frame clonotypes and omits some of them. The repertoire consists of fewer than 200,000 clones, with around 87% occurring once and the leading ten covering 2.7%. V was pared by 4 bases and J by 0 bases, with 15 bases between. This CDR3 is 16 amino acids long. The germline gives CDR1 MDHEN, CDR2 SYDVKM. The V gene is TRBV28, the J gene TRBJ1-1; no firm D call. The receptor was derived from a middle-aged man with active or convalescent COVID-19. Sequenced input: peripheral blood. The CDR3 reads CASSSPGAMMNTEAFF. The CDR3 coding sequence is TGTGCCAGCAGTTCCCCGGGAGCAATGATGAACACTGAAGCTTTCTTT.